Below, 14 T cell receptor beta chains from the same sample are listed, as sequenced in a study of blood T cell repertoires in COVID-19. The data were produced by immunoSEQ multiplex PCR, yet TCRdb's version contains in-frame clones alone and is incomplete. The sample shows over 150,000 clones, over 75% of them seen only once. Sequencing was carried out using PBMCs or T cells enriched from blood (not recorded which). Receptors were obtained from a woman aged 18-35 years who had recovered from COVID-19.

The V gene is TRBV6-4, the J gene TRBJ2-1; D gene ambiguous. Trimming removed 2 bases from V and 0 bases from J, with 14 bases in between. This CDR3 has 17 residues. Germline values: CDR1 MRHNA, CDR2 SNTAGT. The CDR3 region has the DNA TGTGCCAGCAGTGACCTTAGACTCGCTAGCTCCTACAATGAGCAGTTCTTC. Its translation: CASSDLRLASSYNEQFF.

The genes are TRBV6-1 and TRBJ2-1; TRBD2 might be the D (6 bases). The CDR3 contains 20 residues. Germline loops: CDR1 MNHNS, CDR2 SASEGT. The V end lost 1 base, the J end lost 5 bases, and 27 bases lay between the germline ends. CDR3 DNA sequence: TGTGCCAGCAGTGAAGAGAGAGGGGCCGGGACTCTTATTGGGAACAATGAGCAGTTCTTC. Its translation: CASSEERGAGTLIGNNEQFF.

This chain joins TRBV5-1 and TRBJ2-3, with 7 nucleotides matching TRBD2. Germline values: CDR1 SGHRS, CDR2 YFSETQ. CDR3 length equals 14 residues. The V segment lost 4 bases and the J segment 5 bases; nucleotides outside the gene matches: 7. The chain's CDR3 is CASSLARTRDTQYF. The CDR3 DNA follows: TGCGCCAGCAGCCTAGCGCGGACTAGAGATACGCAGTATTTT.

V and J are TRBV30 and TRBJ2-1, with TRBD2 identical over 13 bases. In germline, CDR1 is GTSNPN, CDR2 SVGIG (reference sequence). The CDR3 runs to 14 residues. The V segment lost 5 bases and the J segment 4 bases; nucleotides outside the gene matches: 2. The CDR3 region is CAWGGLAGYNEQFF. The CDR3 bases are TGTGCCTGGGGGGGACTAGCGGGGTACAATGAGCAGTTCTTC.

J is TRBJ1-1 and V is TRBV14; D gene unclear. This CDR3 spans 13 amino acids. V was clipped by 2 bases and J by 0 bases, with 4 bases between them. In germline, CDR1 is SGHDN, CDR2 FVKESK. For the CDR3, the DNA is TGTGCCAGCAGCCAACTATTGAACACTGAAGCTTTCTTT. This encodes CASSQLLNTEAFF. Supplemented by reference TRBV14 and TRBJ1-1, the full variable domain reads EAGVTQFPSHSVIEKGQTVTLRCDPISGHDNLYWYRRVMGKEIKFLLHFVKESKQDESGMPNNRFLAERTGGTYSTLKVQPAELEDSGVYFCASSQLLNTEAFFGQGTRLTVV.

The chain recombines TRBV3-1 (or the pseudogene TRBV3-2) with TRBJ1-2; 7 bases match TRBD1. The V and J ends lost 4 bases and 1 base, in that order; junction bases with no gene match: 9. The germline gives CDR1 LGHDT, CDR2 YNNKEL (reference sequence). The CDR3 has 16 amino acids. This CDR3 is CASSRKGQGGNYGYTF. The CDR3 DNA is TGTGCCAGCAGCCGGAAGGGCCAGGGGGGTAACTATGGCTACACCTTC.

This rearrangement joins TRBV11-2 to TRBJ1-1, with D unclear. Germline loops: CDR1 SGHAT, CDR2 FQNNGV. The V gene lost 7 bases and the J gene lost 1 base, with 13 bases spanning the gap. The CDR3 spans 14 residues. The chain's CDR3 is CASTLGQANTEAFF. The CDR3 DNA reads as TGTGCCAGCACCCTGGGCCAGGCGAACACTGAAGCTTTCTTT.

The chain joins TRBV5-1 to TRBJ2-1; D might be TRBD2 (6 bases). CDR3 length equals 14 residues. The V gene's germline CDR1 is SGHRS and CDR2 YFSETQ. Trimming stripped 0 bases from V and 4 bases from J, with 8 bases between. The CDR3 is CASSLAGLYNEQFF. In DNA, the CDR3 is TGCGCCAGCAGCTTGGCGGGACTGTACAATGAGCAGTTCTTC.

The chain carries TRBV7-2 and TRBJ1-2, with 11 bases matching TRBD1. Looked up from germline, CDR1 is SGHTA and CDR2 is FQGNSA. The CDR3 consists of 14 residues. With V trimmed by 4 bases and J by 8 bases, 6 bases remained unmatched. The CDR3 loop reads CASSYGQGAVGYTF. For the CDR3, the DNA is TGTGCCAGCAGCTACGGACAGGGGGCAGTCGGCTACACCTTC.

This rearrangement joins TRBV9 to TRBJ2-3; D may be TRBD1 (6 bases). CDR3 length equals 13 residues. Trimming cost V 7 bases and J 2 bases, with 11 bases left between them. Germline lookup yields CDR1 SGDLS and CDR2 YYNGEE. CDR3 sequence (DNA): TGTGCCAGCGGGGGCCATTACACAGATACGCAGTATTTT. It translates to CASGGHYTDTQYF.

The chain uses TRBV5-6 and TRBJ2-7; 11 positions agree with TRBD2. The V segment lost 2 bases and the J segment 2 bases; nucleotides outside the gene matches: 9. The CDR3 is made up of 17 amino acids. CDR1 and CDR2 (germline): SGHDT, YYEEEE. DNA for the CDR3: TGTGCCAGCAGCTTTATAACTAGCGGGGGCATAACCTACGAGCAGTACTTC. Its translation: CASSFITSGGITYEQYF.

The gene calls are TRBV7-3 and TRBJ2-3, with 12 bases lining up with TRBD2. CDR3 size: 16 residues. Germline CDR1 reads SGHTA; CDR2 reads FQGTGA. J gave up 6 bases and V 5 bases, and 9 bases lay outside the gene matches. The CDR3 protein is CASSRAASGRGDTQYF. The DNA of the CDR3 is TGTGCCAGCAGCCGCGCGGCTAGCGGGAGGGGGGATACGCAGTATTTT.

In DNA, the CDR3 is TGTGCCAGCAGTTTACAGGGTTTGGACACAGATACGCAGTATTTT. Encoded protein: CASSLQGLDTDTQYF. J is TRBJ2-3 and V is TRBV2, with D possibly being TRBD1 (6 bases). V dropped 5 bases and J dropped 2 bases, with 14 bases sitting between them. This CDR3 is 15 amino acids long. Germline V gives CDR1 SNHLY, CDR2 FYNNEI.

The sample holds a few counts of this clone. The chain has TRBV5-4 and TRBJ2-7; maybe TRBD1 (6 bases). Germline assignment: CDR1 SGHNT and CDR2 YYREEE (reference sequence). CDR3 length: 13 amino acids. V shed 4 bases and J shed 0 bases, with 8 bases lying between them. CDR3 amino acids: CASSRTASYEQYF. The CDR3, as DNA: TGTGCCAGCAGCCGGACAGCCTCCTACGAGCAGTACTTC.